This paragraph covers one T cell receptor beta chain sequence. In its sample, this clonotype was seen a few times. There is no known antigen for this receptor. Nothing much larger sits one base from this clone, and base qualities are not available. The library was obtained by RT-PCR. The sequencer listed for this sample is Illumina HiSeq 2500. Using fastp at Q25 and MiXCR, TCRdb reprocessed the public reads and kept productive beta chains. One record per CDR3 amino acid sequence lists the most common genes and DNA. The sample table shows just under 550,000 distinct CDR3 sequences, and around 25% are seen once. The ten most abundant clones make up 2.5% to 3% of the sample. The sample is drawn from a study of response to subunit inactivated influenza vaccine (dated 2018 in TCRdb). For the wider study: Deep quantitative T cell receptor repertoire profiling was used in the study to track responses to a trivalent subunit inactivated influenza vaccine. Broader findings and caveats from the paper: According to the authors, only a limited number of new T cells may be recruited by each seasonal influenza vaccination.

There are 13 amino acids in the CDR3, from cysteine to phenylalanine inclusive. The CDR3 DNA has 39 bases and is translated from base 1. V sheds 3 bases and J sheds 10 bases, leaving 13 bases between their ends. Based on the germline V gene (reference sequence), the CDR1 and CDR2 sequences are SEHNR and FQNEAQ. This same sample was also taken into another study, of T cells expressing NK-cell markers. The second publication reports: 5'RACE template switching, by which a universal primer site and unique molecular identifiers were added, was used to make TCR beta cDNA libraries. TCR beta-chain repertoires were profiled in sorted CD3+CD56+NKG2C+, CD3+CD56+NKG2C- and CD3+CD56-NKG2C+ T-cell subsets from eight donors. Of the eight sequenced donors, seven were found to be HCMV-seropositive and one was found to be HCMV-seronegative. To restrict sorting to alphabetaTCR-expressing T cells, an anti-gammadeltaTCR antibody was added in several experiments. In more than 5 donors, the dominant CD3+CD56+NKG2C+ clonotypes were found to rank among the top 10 CD8+ clonotypes and to make up about 1.0-8% of CD8+ T cells. Those dominant clonotypes were again the most abundant among CD3+CD56-NKG2C+ cells in four donors, at about 25-60.1%. Whether the expanded NKG2C-expressing T cell clones were specific for HCMV antigens remained unclear. All eight donors whose samples were sequenced were randomly selected healthy volunteers, three of them men and five women. HCMV serostatus was determined by detecting HCMV-specific IgG in serum with a commercial ELISA kit. Ficoll density gradient centrifugation was used to isolate peripheral blood mononuclear cells from blood. Magnetic immunoseparation with Miltenyi isolation kits was used to isolate CD4+ and CD8+ T cells from PBMC. Synthesis of cDNA was primed from the TCR beta constant segment and was followed by two consecutive PCR amplification steps. Libraries were sequenced as 2 x 150 bp reads on Illumina HiSeq 2000/2500, MiSeq or NextSeq. Reads were demultiplexed and grouped by UMI with MIGEC, and clonotypes were assembled and quantified with MiTCR. To exclude erroneous sequences, only TCR cDNA sequences supported by at least two reads were retained. Downstream repertoire analysis used the tcR package, and clonotypes were matched across fractions by CDR3 nucleotide sequence plus V segment. VDJmatch was used to annotate antigen specificity against VDJdb, with one amino acid substitution in CDR3 permitted.

This sequence uses TRBV7-9 and TRBJ1-3, with no confidently assigned D gene. This TCR was sampled from a middle-aged man who received an inactivated influenza vaccine. Donor details come from another sample of the same person, matched by shared clones. The material was CD4+ T cells sorted from PBMCs, obtained less than 13 days after vaccination. The CDR3 loop reads CASSFVGSTTIYF. The nucleotides read TGTGCCAGCAGCTTCGTTGGCAGTACAACCATATATTTT.